Each of the 26 T cell receptor beta chains below was sequenced from the same sample in a study of blood T cell repertoires in COVID-19. The data were produced by immunoSEQ multiplex PCR, yet TCRdb's version contains in-frame clones alone and is incomplete. The table has under 250,000 clones, 83% seen once; the top ten hold roughly 2.5%. The sequencing input was peripheral blood. These receptors originate from a middle-aged woman with active or convalescent COVID-19.

The rearrangement uses TRBV5-1 and TRBJ1-2; 11 bases match TRBD1. Germline V gene lookup returns CDR1 SGHRS and CDR2 YFSETQ. This CDR3 has 17 amino acids. Unmatched junction bases numbered 12, after V lost 2 bases and J lost 6 bases. The CDR3 protein is CASSFKGQGAKAHGYTF. The DNA for the CDR3 is TGCGCCAGCAGCTTCAAAGGACAGGGGGCGAAAGCCCATGGCTACACCTTC.

J is TRBJ2-1 and V is TRBV30; 8 bases fit TRBD2. Germline V gene data show CDR1 as GTSNPN and CDR2 as SVGIG (reference sequence). The V gene end was trimmed by 3 bases and the J gene end by 10 bases; junction bases not matched to a gene: 8. The CDR3 has 13 residues. CDR3 in DNA: TGTGCCTGGAGGTCTATAGCGGGGTTGGAGCAGTTCTTC. As protein: CAWRSIAGLEQFF.

This chain links TRBV6-6 with TRBJ1-4; 9 bases are a match to TRBD1. Per the germline V gene, CDR1 is MNHNY and CDR2 is SVGAGI (reference sequence). The J segment lost 7 bases and the V segment lost 2 bases, leaving 2 bases of the junction unmatched. The length of the CDR3 is 14 residues. CDR3 in DNA: TGTGCCAGCAGTTACGGGACAGGGTCTGAAAAACTGTTTTTT. Encoded protein: CASSYGTGSEKLFF.

The rearrangement uses TRBV2 and TRBJ1-2, with D perhaps matching TRBD1 (5 bases). This CDR3 has 13 amino acids. Germline V gene data show CDR1 as SNHLY and CDR2 as FYNNEI. The V and J ends lost 6 bases and 0 bases respectively, with 8 bases between them. CDR3 amino acids: CASSDRANYGYTF. The CDR3 DNA reads TGTGCCAGCAGCGACAGAGCTAACTATGGCTACACCTTC.

This chain connects TRBV5-1 to TRBJ1-1, with D possibly being TRBD1 (6 bases). Trimming cost V 1 base and J 4 bases, with 8 bases left between them. The CDR3 is 13 amino acids. Germline lookup yields CDR1 SGHRS and CDR2 YFSETQ. The CDR3 bases are TGCGCCAGCAGCTTGACAGGGACCACTGAAGCTTTCTTT. Amino acid sequence: CASSLTGTTEAFF.

The chain uses TRBV10-2 and TRBJ2-3; 7 bases align to TRBD2. V shed 4 bases, J shed 1 base, and the junction held 5 bases outside the gene matches. Looked up from germline, CDR1 is WSHSY and CDR2 is SAAADI. The CDR3 consists of 15 residues. CDR3 DNA: TGCGCCAGCAGTGGGCGGGAGACGGGCACAGATACGCAGTATTTT. As protein: CASSGRETGTDTQYF.

V usage is TRBV7-9 and J usage is TRBJ1-2; D is unresolved. Germline CDR1 and CDR2: SEHNR and FQNEAQ (reference sequence). Deletions cut 4 bases from V and 8 bases from J, with 17 bases between. There are 14 residues in the CDR3. The CDR3 DNA reads as TGTGCCAGCAGCTCAACCCTTCACAGAGCAGGCTACACCTTC. The encoded protein is CASSSTLHRAGYTF.

This chain links TRBV9 with TRBJ1-1; D may be TRBD1 (6 bases). Trimming removed 4 bases at V and 0 bases at J, with 10 bases between. The length of the CDR3 is 14 residues. CDR1 SGDLS and CDR2 YYNGEE come from the germline V gene. The CDR3 DNA is TGTGCCAGCAGCTCAGGGGACATGAACACTGAAGCTTTCTTT. Encoded protein: CASSSGDMNTEAFF.

The V call is TRBV5-4, the J call TRBJ1-1; TRBD1 is a possible D gene (6 bases). V was pared by 0 bases and J by 3 bases, with 9 bases between. This CDR3 has 14 residues. Germline-derived CDR1 and CDR2 are SGHNT and YYREEE (reference sequence). CDR3 amino acids: CASSLETGYTEAFF. The CDR3 DNA follows: TGTGCCAGCAGCTTGGAAACAGGGTACACTGAAGCTTTCTTT.

V gene TRBV5-6 combines with J gene TRBJ2-1, with TRBD2 matching 12 bases. The trim removed 5 bases at V and 7 bases at J, leaving 10 bases unmatched. CDR1 SGHDT and CDR2 YYEEEE come from the germline V gene. The CDR3 consists of 16 residues. CDR3 in DNA: TGTGCCAGCAGGTTCGCTAGCGGGGGGGCCGAGAATGAGCAGTTCTTC. Residues: CASRFASGGAENEQFF.

The chain has TRBV15 and TRBJ1-5, with 10 bases that match TRBD1. V dropped 1 base and J dropped 6; count of bases not matched to a gene: 6. The V gene's germline CDR1 is LNHNV and CDR2 YYDKDF (reference sequence). The CDR3 is made up of 16 amino acids. CDR3 loop: CATSRGGDRGGQPQHF. In nucleotides, the CDR3 is TGTGCCACCAGCAGAGGAGGGGACAGGGGAGGTCAGCCCCAGCATTTT.

The chain carries TRBV11-3 and TRBJ2-6; D is uncertain. In germline, CDR1 is SGHNT, CDR2 YENEEA. The CDR3 runs to 16 residues. V lost 1 base to trimming and J lost 2 bases, with 9 bases between them. The DNA of the CDR3 is TGTGCCAGCAGCTTAGTTCAGGTCCCTGGGGCCAACGTCCTGACTTTC. Translating it yields CASSLVQVPGANVLTF.

This chain uses TRBV21-1 with TRBJ2-6; no DNA check was done on the table's D call, TRBD2. TRBV21-1 is reported as a pseudogene. The CDR3 sequence is 16 residues long. The CDR3 protein is CASRQGRSSGANVLTF. The CDR3 region has the DNA TGTGCCAGCAGGCAAGGTAGGAGCTCTGGGGCCAACGTCCTGACTTTC.

This sequence joins TRBV18 and TRBJ1-1; 7 bases map to TRBD1. The CDR3 has 12 amino acids. The germline V gene has CDR1 KGHSH and CDR2 LQKENI. J lost 4 bases, V lost 5 bases, and 1 base had no gene match. Written as DNA, the CDR3 is TGTGCCAGCTCAACAGGGGTCACTGAAGCTTTCTTT. Translation gives CASSTGVTEAFF.

The V gene is TRBV30, the J gene TRBJ2-7, with D tentatively TRBD2 (7 bases). Trimming took off 2 bases at V and 3 bases at J, with 20 bases between the two ends. Germline CDR1 reads GTSNPN; CDR2 reads SVGIG (reference sequence). The CDR3 has 16 residues. CDR3 nucleotide sequence: TGTGCCTGGAGTCGAGGGGGGGGTTTAGCTCTCTACGAGCAGTACTTC. This encodes CAWSRGGGLALYEQYF.

The chain carries TRBV10-3 and TRBJ1-1; 7 bases fit TRBD1. The CDR3 covers 13 residues. The V gene's germline CDR1 is ENHRY and CDR2 SYGVKD. With 6 bases clipped from V and 4 bases from J, the junction kept 5 bases outside the gene matches. The DNA for the CDR3 is TGTGCCATCAGCAACAGGGGAGGCACTGAAGCTTTCTTT. As protein: CAISNRGGTEAFF.

This chain links TRBV7-3 with TRBJ2-3; tentative D call: TRBD1 (6 bases). Per germline, CDR1 SGHTA and CDR2 FQGTGA. The CDR3 consists of 16 residues. With 0 bases removed from V and 1 base from J, the gap between germline ends came to 11 bases. CDR3 amino acids: CASSLTYAGGTDTQYF. CDR3 nucleotide sequence: TGTGCCAGCAGCTTAACGTACGCAGGGGGCACAGATACGCAGTATTTT.

The V and J genes are TRBV18 and TRBJ1-1; 9 nucleotides line up with TRBD1. Germline lookup yields CDR1 KGHSH and CDR2 LQKENI. Trimming took 3 bases from V and 4 from J; bases not matched to a gene: 6. CDR3 length: 15 residues. Written as DNA, the CDR3 is TGTGCCAGCTCACCGGGACAGGGAGAGTTCACTGAAGCTTTCTTT. Translation gives CASSPGQGEFTEAFF.

This clone was observed once. This chain connects TRBV5-1 to TRBJ1-1, with D hard to call. This CDR3 has 15 amino acids. V lost 5 bases and J lost 5, with 19 bases in between. Germline V gene sequence: CDR1 SGHRS, CDR2 YFSETQ. The CDR3 loop is CASSSDWGKRTEAFF. For the CDR3, the DNA is TGCGCCAGCAGTAGCGACTGGGGAAAGCGGACTGAAGCTTTCTTT.

This rearrangement joins TRBV7-9 to TRBJ2-3; 7 positions agree with TRBD2. Germline CDR1 is SEHNR and CDR2 is FQNEAQ (reference sequence). CDR3 length: 16 amino acids. Germline trimming cut 6 bases from V and 10 bases from J; bases unmatched to any gene: 19. The CDR3 bases are TGTGCCAGCAGTCCATCTGAGCTACTAGCGAGTAGGGCGCAGTATTTT. It is translated as CASSPSELLASRAQYF.

This chain connects TRBV30 to TRBJ1-1; possible D gene TRBD1, 5 bases. Germline V gives CDR1 GTSNPN, CDR2 SVGIG (reference sequence). The CDR3 has 16 residues. Trimming cost V 2 bases and J 4 bases, with 20 bases left between them. The CDR3 reads CAWSLSTKFGGTEAFF. As DNA, the CDR3 is TGTGCCTGGAGTCTCTCAACGAAATTCGGGGGCACTGAAGCTTTCTTT.

A few counts support this clone. J is TRBJ2-1 and V is TRBV6-2 or TRBV6-3; 9 positions agree with TRBD1. Germline V gene lookup returns CDR1 MNHEY and CDR2 SVGEGT. Losses at the gene ends were 0 bases for V and 4 bases for J; bases not matched to a gene: 10. CDR3 length: 18 residues. The CDR3 spells CASSYSPPTGGIYNEQFF. The DNA for the CDR3 is TGTGCCAGCAGTTACTCCCCGCCAACAGGGGGCATTTACAATGAGCAGTTCTTC.

The chain carries TRBV7-2 and TRBJ2-5; TRBD1 aligns across 8 bases. The CDR3 has 18 amino acids. Trimming removed 2 bases from V and 4 bases from J; junction bases left unmatched: 15. The germline V gene encodes CDR1 SGHTA and CDR2 FQGNSA. CDR3 amino acids: CASSLPVGAGGLGETQYF. The CDR3 DNA reads TGTGCCAGCAGCTTACCTGTTGGGGCAGGGGGCTTGGGAGAGACCCAGTACTTC.

The chain carries TRBV5-1 and TRBJ1-1; TRBD1 agrees at 9 bases. Germline loops: CDR1 SGHRS, CDR2 YFSETQ. With V trimmed by 4 bases and J by 5 bases, 9 bases remained unmatched. The CDR3 has 15 amino acids. CDR3 bases: TGCGCCAGCAGCCGTCCGACAGGGGGAATGACTGAAGCTTTCTTT. It codes for CASSRPTGGMTEAFF.

The rearrangement joins TRBV6-2 or TRBV6-3 to TRBJ1-1; no definite D call. Trimming pared 2 bases from V and 1 base from J, leaving 2 bases between. Germline values: CDR1 MNHEY, CDR2 SVGEGT. The CDR3 is 12 amino acids. CDR3 coding DNA: TGTGCCAGCAGTTACCAGAACACTGAAGCTTTCTTT. Its protein product is CASSYQNTEAFF.

A note on this clone: The junction differs from germline at one of its ends, possibly a read error. This chain connects TRBV25-1 to TRBJ1-2, with 11 bases fitting TRBD1. This CDR3 has 17 amino acids. Germline CDR1 MGHDK, CDR2 SYGVNS. The CDR3 protein is CASSEWRGQGGANGYTF. CDR3 nucleotide sequence: TGTGCCAGCAGCGAATGGAGGGGACAGGGGGGGGCTAATGGCTACACCTTC.